One and the same sample provided the 20 T cell receptor beta chains below, sequenced in a study of blood T cell repertoires in COVID-19. The protocol was immunoSEQ multiplex PCR, while the TCRdb copy is restricted to in-frame clones and leaves out a portion. The data hold about 130,000 clones, with about 74% observed a single time. Sequencing was performed on peripheral blood. The receptors here all came from a man aged 55 to 69 with acute or convalescent COVID-19.

The genes are TRBV18 and TRBJ1-6; 7 positions agree with TRBD1. The CDR3 contains 14 residues. The J segment lost 7 bases and the V segment lost 5 bases, leaving 5 bases of the junction unmatched. Germline V CDR1 and CDR2: KGHSH, LQKENI. CDR3 DNA: TGTGCCAGCTCAGCAGGGGGAGAAAATTCACCCCTCCACTTT. Its protein product is CASSAGGENSPLHF.

V and J are TRBV4-2 and TRBJ2-2; 14 nucleotides agree with TRBD2. V lost 3 bases, J lost 0 bases, and 6 bases stayed unmatched. The CDR3 covers 19 residues. Germline values: CDR1 LGHNA, CDR2 YNFKEQ. CDR3 in DNA: TGTGCCAGCAGCCAGGAGGGACTAGCGGGGGAGCCGAACACCGGGGAGCTGTTTTTT. Translated: CASSQEGLAGEPNTGELFF.

DNA of the CDR3: TGTGCCAGCAGCTTCGGGGGAGTCGTCCACGAGCAGTACTTC. It yields the protein CASSFGGVVHEQYF. V is TRBV7-9 and J is TRBJ2-7; TRBD2 is a possible D gene (6 bases). V gave up 3 bases and J gave up 5 bases, with 14 bases separating them. There are 14 residues in the CDR3. Germline V gives CDR1 SEHNR, CDR2 FQNEAQ (reference sequence).

The J gene is TRBJ1-4, the V gene TRBV3-1 (or the pseudogene TRBV3-2); unclear D gene. The CDR3 sequence is 15 residues long. V shed 4 bases and J shed 7 bases, with 16 bases lying between them. Looked up from germline, CDR1 is LGHDT and CDR2 is YNNKEL (reference sequence). The CDR3 is CASSLKAPRGEKLFF. Written as DNA, the CDR3 is TGTGCCAGCAGCCTGAAGGCCCCTCGGGGTGAAAAACTGTTTTTT.

This clone has only a few counts. The V call is TRBV6-5, the J call TRBJ2-7; 11 bases agree with TRBD2. There are 13 residues in the CDR3. CDR1 is MNHEY, CDR2 SVGAGI, per germline. V trimming: 6 bases; J trimming: 6 bases; junction bases outside the gene matches: 4. CDR3 nucleotide sequence: TGTGCCAGCAGCTGGGGACTAGCGGCCGAGCAGTACTTC. Translation gives CASSWGLAAEQYF.

The chain has TRBV24-1 and TRBJ2-1; 7 bases line up with TRBD1. The V gene's germline CDR1 is KGHDR and CDR2 SFDVKD. The V gene end was trimmed by 5 bases and the J gene end by 8 bases; junction bases not matched to a gene: 14. The CDR3 has 16 amino acids. The CDR3 protein is CATSVIKGAGMHEQFF. Here the CDR3 DNA reads TGTGCCACCAGTGTTATAAAGGGGGCCGGCATGCATGAGCAGTTCTTC.

V usage is TRBV14 and J usage is TRBJ2-3, with TRBD2 as a possible D gene (6 bases). V was clipped by 0 bases and J by 4 bases, with 11 bases between them. CDR3 length: 15 residues. Germline CDR1 is SGHDN and CDR2 is FVKESK. The CDR3 reads CASSQELPGADTQYF. The CDR3 nucleotides are TGTGCCAGCAGCCAAGAACTGCCGGGGGCAGATACGCAGTATTTT.

In this sample, this clone turned up a few times. The CDR3 bases are TGTGCCAGCAGTAGTAAGGGGCGCGGCACCGGGGAGCTGTTTTTT. Amino acids: CASSSKGRGTGELFF. V and J are TRBV27 and TRBJ2-2; D possibly corresponds to TRBD1 (5 bases). CDR1 and CDR2 (germline): MNHEY, SMNVEV (reference sequence). Trimming shortened V by 5 bases and J by 4 bases, and 14 bases separated the two germline ends. This CDR3 is built from 15 residues.

The V and J genes are TRBV27 and TRBJ1-1; the match to TRBD1 covers 8 bases. CDR3 size: 17 residues. Germline V gives CDR1 MNHEY, CDR2 SMNVEV (reference sequence). Germline trimming cut 5 bases from V and 4 bases from J; bases unmatched to any gene: 15. The CDR3 protein is CASSKSRQGTLSTEAFF. For the CDR3, the DNA is TGTGCCAGCAGTAAAAGTCGACAGGGGACCCTGAGCACTGAAGCTTTCTTT.

The V gene is TRBV2, the J gene TRBJ2-5; TRBD1 might be the D (6 bases). Germline V gene data show CDR1 as SNHLY and CDR2 as FYNNEI. Trimming stripped 4 bases from V and 2 bases from J, with 11 bases between. This CDR3 has 14 amino acids. In DNA, the CDR3 is TGTGCCAGCAGTGCTCAACAGGGACAAGAGACCCAGTACTTC. As protein: CASSAQQGQETQYF.

The rearrangement joins TRBV5-8 to TRBJ2-2; 10 nucleotides align to TRBD2. This CDR3 contains 18 residues. Germline V CDR1 and CDR2: SGHTS, YDEGEE. The ends lost 1 base at V and 4 bases at J; junction bases unmatched: 10. CDR3 sequence reads: CASSLYLGTSVSTGELFF. In nucleotides, the CDR3 is TGTGCCAGCAGCTTGTATCTGGGGACTAGCGTTAGCACCGGGGAGCTGTTTTTT.

The chain recombines TRBV9 with TRBJ1-2, with a possible D match to TRBD1 (6 bases). The CDR3 has 13 residues. Germline V gene sequence: CDR1 SGDLS, CDR2 YYNGEE. Trimming left V 6 bases short and J 7 bases short, with 16 bases between. Here the CDR3 DNA reads TGTGCCAGCACCAAAAGGGGGATCGGTGGCTACACCTTC. As protein: CASTKRGIGGYTF.

The chain is built from TRBV5-1 and TRBJ2-2; no clear D. Germline lookup yields CDR1 SGHRS and CDR2 YFSETQ. V shed 2 bases and J shed 1 base, with 9 bases lying between them. The length of the CDR3 is 15 residues. The CDR3 here is CASSLTAGNTGELFF. CDR3 bases: TGCGCCAGCAGCTTAACGGCAGGGAACACCGGGGAGCTGTTTTTT.

This clone was found many times. A read error may account for a junction end that differs from germline. The chain links TRBV25-1 to TRBJ2-7; 9 bases map to TRBD2. Germline CDR1 reads MGHDK; CDR2 reads SYGVNS. The CDR3 spans 16 residues. CDR3 in amino acids: CASRDPPASGVPRRDF. CDR3 nucleotide sequence: TGTGCCAGCAGGGACCCCCCGGCTAGCGGGGTCCCCCGGAGGGACTTC.

The CDR3 DNA sequence: TGTGCCAGCTACAGAAAGAACACTGAAGCTTTCTTT. As protein: CASYRKNTEAFF. The V call is TRBV2, the J call TRBJ1-1; D remains ambiguous. The V end lost 8 bases, the J end lost 1 base, and 8 bases lay between the germline ends. CDR1 and CDR2 from the germline V gene are SNHLY and FYNNEI. This CDR3 is built from 12 residues. The full variable domain, in which reference TRBV2 and TRBJ1-1 provide the parts outside the CDR3, is EPEVTQTPSHQVTQMGQEVILRCVPISNHLYFYWYRQILGQKVEFLVSFYNNEISEKSEIFDDQFSVERPDGSNFTLKIRSTKLEDSAMYFCASYRKNTEAFFGQGTRLTVV.

A single count supports this clone. The J gene is TRBJ1-5, the V gene TRBV7-8; 9 nucleotides line up with TRBD1. CDR3 length: 15 amino acids. With 1 base clipped from V and 10 bases from J, the junction kept 8 bases outside the gene matches. The germline V gene has CDR1 SGHVS and CDR2 FQNEAQ. The CDR3 DNA sequence: TGTGCCAGCAGCTTAGGACAGGGGGACCAGGGACCCCAGCATTTT. Protein: CASSLGQGDQGPQHF.

The CDR3 here is CAWSVRGGPGRAFF. For the CDR3, the DNA is TGTGCCTGGAGTGTACGAGGGGGCCCCGGCCGAGCTTTCTTT. The chain combines TRBV30 with TRBJ1-1; 7 bases align to TRBD1. The germline gives CDR1 GTSNPN, CDR2 SVGIG (reference sequence). V dropped 0 bases and J dropped 10; count of bases not matched to a gene: 11. The CDR3 runs to 14 residues. Supplemented by reference TRBV30 and TRBJ1-1, the full variable domain reads SQTIHQWPATLVQPVGSPLSLECTVEGTSNPNLYWYRQAAGRGLQLLFYSVGIGQISSEVPQNLSASRPQDRQFILSSKKLLLSDSGFYLCAWSVRGGPGRAFFGQGTRLTVV.

The chain employs TRBV5-8 and TRBJ1-5; 8 nucleotides line up with TRBD1. Germline assignment: CDR1 SGHTS and CDR2 YDEGEE. This CDR3 is 19 amino acids long. Trimming took 2 bases from V and 0 from J; bases not matched to a gene: 13. CDR3 in DNA: TGTGCCAGCAGCTTCTTCGGACAGGGAGGAGGATATAGCAATCAGCCCCAGCATTTT. Its translation is CASSFFGQGGGYSNQPQHF.

The chain employs TRBV13 and TRBJ1-1, with unresolved D. Trimming left V 5 bases short and J 0 bases short, with 13 bases between. CDR1 and CDR2 from the germline V gene are PRHDT and FYEKMQ (reference sequence). This CDR3 is built from 15 residues. The DNA for the CDR3 is TGTGCCAGCAGCCGAGGCGATATCATGAACACTGAAGCTTTCTTT. This translates into CASSRGDIMNTEAFF.

The V gene is TRBV15, the J gene TRBJ1-2, with 8 positions matching TRBD1. Germline CDR1 LNHNV, CDR2 YYDKDF (reference sequence). The CDR3 is 15 residues long. Germline trimming cut 6 bases from V and 8 bases from J; bases unmatched to any gene: 14. CDR3 sequence reads: CATSPTGVWGGGYTF. The CDR3, as DNA: TGTGCCACCAGTCCGACAGGGGTATGGGGTGGCGGCTACACCTTC.